The present TCR beta chain was sequenced within a study of control samples from healthy donors and cancer patients. Trimming cost V 0 bases and J 8 bases; bases outside gene matches: 6. Germline V gene sequence: CDR1 WNHNN, CDR2 SYGVQD (reference sequence). CDR3 size: 16 residues. The repertoire was sequenced with immunoSEQ multiplex PCR; TCRdb's copy has only in-frame clones and lacks some. The data hold about 160,000 clones, with around nine tenths observed a single time. The chain carries TRBV10-1 and TRBJ2-2, with 10 bases lining up with TRBD2. This TCR was sampled from a woman younger than 45 in good health. Input material: blood. The CDR3 spells CASSESGLAGVGELFF. The CDR3 DNA reads as TGCGCCAGCAGTGAGTCTGGCCTAGCGGGAGTGGGGGAGCTGTTTTTT.